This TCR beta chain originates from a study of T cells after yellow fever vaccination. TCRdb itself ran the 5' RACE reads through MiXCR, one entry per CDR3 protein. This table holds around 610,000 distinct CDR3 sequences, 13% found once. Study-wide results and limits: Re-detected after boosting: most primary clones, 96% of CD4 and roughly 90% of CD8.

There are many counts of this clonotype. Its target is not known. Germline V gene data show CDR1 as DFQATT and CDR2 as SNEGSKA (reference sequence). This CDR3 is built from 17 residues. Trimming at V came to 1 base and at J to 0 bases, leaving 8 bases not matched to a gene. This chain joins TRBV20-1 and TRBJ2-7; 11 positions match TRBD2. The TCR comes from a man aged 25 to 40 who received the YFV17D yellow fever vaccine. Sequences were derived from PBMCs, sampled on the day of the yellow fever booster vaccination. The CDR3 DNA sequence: TGCAGTGCTAGAGCAATTAGCGGGAGGGTGAGCTCCTACGAGCAGTACTTC. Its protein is CSARAISGRVSSYEQYF.